The clone carrying this TCR beta chain was observed once. The antigen remains unidentified. An end of the junction does not agree with germline; a read error may underlie this. The data derive from a study of cytomegalovirus exposure and HLA in healthy donors. There were likely unrecorded immune exposures, though donors were nominally healthy when sampled. Researchers ran the PCR with 60 Vbeta and 13 Jbeta primers. Some clones are missing from TCRdb's copy, which holds only in-frame ones; the method was immunoSEQ multiplex PCR. This sample carries 150,000 to 200,000 clones, 78% of them seen once, and the ten largest clones take over 12%. Overall study findings and caveats: Other equally common chains were less clonally expanded than HLA-associated TCR beta chains, a later analysis showed. Using the classifier, cytomegalovirus status was reportedly diagnosed with high specificity and sensitivity. Later analysis demonstrated an association between a missense DCLRE1C variant and TCR beta V- and J-gene trimming.

Germline CDR1 reads MNHNS; CDR2 reads SASEGT. This CDR3 has 11 residues. The J gene is TRBJ2-7, the V gene TRBV6-1; D uncertain. The source material was PBMCs. This clonotype was obtained from a woman aged 30 to 39 in good health and CMV-seropositive. This CDR3 is CASSTHYERYF. The CDR3 DNA follows: TGTGCCAGCAGTACTCATTACGAGCGGTACTTC.